This T cell receptor (beta chain) derives from a study of human T cells and chemical hapten exposure. Looking at the study overall: Small volume differences among pooled libraries mainly caused per-sample TCR yield variation.

This CDR3 has 15 amino acids. Trimming removed 3 bases at V and 5 bases at J, with 17 bases between. Per germline, CDR1 MNHEY and CDR2 SMNVEV (reference sequence). MiXCR, applied by TCRdb to the RACE reads, yields one record per CDR3 protein. The sample lists about 380,000 distinct CDR3 sequences, approximately 5% occurring once. The time point denotes: pre-sensitization, week 0. The treatment is: therapeutic diphenylcyclopropenone sensitization with weekly scalp DPC. As for this clonotype: Its specificity is not known.

Regarding the study as a whole: Expanded TCRs made up significantly more big CDR3 similarity clusters than controls did.

The rearrangement uses TRBV27 and TRBJ2-7; maybe TRBD1 (5 bases). Source: whole blood, taken in connection with sensitization to the hapten diphenylcyclopropenone (DPC). The sequence came from a woman aged 45-60 years with alopecia areata. Some clones in this sample may be carry-over from other donors' samples. As DNA, the CDR3 is TGTGCCAGCAGTTTCGGTATGTCAGGGCGCGACGAGCAGTACTTC. It specifies CASSFGMSGRDEQYF.